The rows below give T cell receptor beta chains drawn from one sample of a study of cytomegalovirus exposure and HLA in healthy donors. Data came from immunoSEQ multiplex PCR; TCRdb stores just in-frame clones and leaves some out. The sample gives hundreds of thousands of clones, around 86% of which show up once; 1.5% to 2% is in the top ten. Sample: PBMCs. These receptors all come from a woman younger than 30 in good health and CMV-seropositive. The conserved cysteine and the conserved F or W are not part of the CDR3 here. Not all rows give a size; the values are once, few, many and, for expanded clones, a class.

V	size	length	J	CDR3
TRBV5-4	NA	14	TRBJ2-7	ASSPTPLDFYYEQY
TRBV28	NA	13	TRBJ2-7	ASSSRQGGVYEQY
TRBV28	NA	11	TRBJ2-7	ASRTSGSYEQY
TRBV6-1	once	13	TRBJ2-7	ASTSGRLYTYEQY
TRBV10-3	NA	13	TRBJ1-1	AISDGGRVNTEAF
TRBV18	many	15	TRBJ1-5	ASSPPRWGGRNQPQH
TRBV20-1	NA	8	TRBJ2-4	SAIGLIQY
TRBV7-6	NA	13	TRBJ2-3	ASSLTGGSTDTQY
TRBV7-9	once	15	TRBJ1-1	ASSFLPGLGEGTEAF
TRBV5-6	NA	14	TRBJ1-2	ASSPGTGLFNYGYT
TRBV28	NA	13	TRBJ2-7	ASSSVTRGSYEQY
TRBV19	NA	9	TRBJ2-1	ASGQRNEQF
TRBV4-1	NA	14	TRBJ1-5	ASSQVLTGNNQPQH
TRBV28	NA	12	TRBJ2-1	ASTHRGPYNEQF
TRBV4-2	many	14	TRBJ2-6	ASSQDGLSGANVLT
TRBV4-1	NA	15	TRBJ2-1	ASSRSRLAGVLNEQF
TRBV2	NA	12	TRBJ2-5	ASVWTASMETQY
TRBV27	NA	14	TRBJ2-5	ASSLGLAGDQETQY
TRBV27	NA	10	TRBJ2-2	ASRGGSGELF
TRBV28	NA	10	TRBJ1-1	ASSLGRGLAF